Listed below are T cell receptor beta chains from one sample, sequenced in a study of cytomegalovirus exposure and HLA in healthy donors. Repertoires were generated with immunoSEQ multiplex PCR, while TCRdb's copy carries only in-frame clones and drops some. The sample includes around 110,000 clones, under 85% of them seen just once. The sequenced sample consisted of PBMCs. The source of these receptors is a woman aged 18-30 years in good health and CMV-seronegative. The CDR3 runs from the conserved cysteine through the conserved F or W. D genes are given only for firm matches. Part of the rows lack a size; the others show once, few, many or a class for expanded clones.

14	TRBV18	-	-	TRBJ1-4	TGTGCCAGCTCACCGCAGCGAGGGGGTGAAAAACTGTTTTTT	CASSPQRGGEKLFF
15	TRBV28	TRBD1	-	TRBJ1-5	TGTGCCAGCCAGGAACAGGGGGTGGGTAATCAGCCCCAGCATTTT	CASQEQGVGNQPQHF
17	TRBV5-1	TRBD2	-	TRBJ2-7	TGCGCCAGCAGCTCGACCTTCGGGACTAGCGGAAAATACGAGCAGTACTTC	CASSSTFGTSGKYEQYF
12	TRBV29-1	-	few	TRBJ1-1	TGCAGCGTCTTGACAGTAAACACTGAAGCTTTCTTT	CSVLTVNTEAFF
14	TRBV2	-	-	TRBJ2-7	TGTGCCAGCGTGACAGTGGGGTACTCCTACGAGCAGTACTTC	CASVTVGYSYEQYF
17	TRBV5-6	TRBD2	-	TRBJ2-6	TGTGCCAGCAGCCGAGGGATGGGGGGGACTGGGGCCAACGTCCTGACTTTC	CASSRGMGGTGANVLTF
15	TRBV6-8	TRBD2	-	TRBJ2-1	TGTGCCAGCAGACTCATAGCGGGGAGGTGGAATGAGCAGTTCTTC	CASRLIAGRWNEQFF
12	TRBV6-1	TRBD1	-	TRBJ1-2	TGTGCCAGCACCGGGACAGGCACGGGCTACACCTTC	CASTGTGTGYTF
15	TRBV18	TRBD1	-	TRBJ1-1	TGTGCCAGCTCACCTACACTCGGGACAGTGTCAGAAGCTTTCTTT	CASSPTLGTVSEAFF
14	TRBV4-2	-	-	TRBJ1-4	TGTGCCAGCAGCCCCGCCCGGGGATATGAAAAACTGTTTTTT	CASSPARGYEKLFF